This TCR beta chain was found in a study of CD8 T cells in Susac syndrome. Trimming took 2 bases from V and 7 from J, leaving 12 bases between them. Germline values: CDR1 ENHRY, CDR2 SYGVKD. The CDR3 runs to 14 residues. Random hexamers served to reverse transcribe roughly 0.5 to 1 ug RNA. TCRdb re-derived calls from the immunoSEQ multiplex PCR reads in MiXCR, one entry per CDR3 protein. Found here are some 140,000 distinct CDR3 sequences, around 95% of them singletons; the top ten hold roughly 0.2%. The chain is built from TRBV10-3 and TRBJ1-5; D might be TRBD1 (5 bases). Sequencing was performed on CD8+ T cells from PBMCs. This clonotype was sampled from a human donor with Susac syndrome. This chain's CDR3 is CAISEDGGRQPQHF. The CDR3 DNA sequence: TGTGCCATCAGTGAGGACGGGGGGAGACAGCCCCAGCATTTT.